This T cell receptor (beta chain) is drawn from a study of blood T cell repertoires in COVID-19. As processed by the authors: Reference gene primer amplification gave estimated nucleated cell counts. The repertoire was sequenced with immunoSEQ multiplex PCR; TCRdb's copy has only in-frame clones and lacks some. The V and J calls and clone size were taken over from that table, and D and trimming were inferred from the DNA. Of approximately 220,000 clones in the sample, more than 65% were seen once. The CDR3 contains 17 residues. Germline values: CDR1 SGDLS, CDR2 YYNGEE. The J segment lost 3 bases and the V segment lost 1 base, leaving 7 bases of the junction unmatched.

The receptor was derived from a woman aged 60 to 75 with acute or convalescent COVID-19. V is TRBV9 and J is TRBJ2-3, with 11 bases fitting TRBD2. Sequences were obtained from peripheral blood. DNA for the CDR3: TGTGCCAGCAGCGTACACTTTTCTAGCGGGGGGACAGATACGCAGTATTTT. Its translation is CASSVHFSSGGTDTQYF.